The entry below describes one T cell receptor beta chain. Other DNA sequences in the same sample also yield this CDR3. This CDR3 is 13 amino acids long. Germline CDR1 reads SGHDN; CDR2 reads FVKESK. V lost 1 base and J 3 bases, leaving 7 bases between the germline ends. This sample is part of a study of shared clonotypes between healthy human individuals. Assay used: immunoSEQ multiplex PCR; TCRdb lists only in-frame clones, some missing. The sample has over 2 million clones, 85% to 95% seen once; the top ten hold 0.85% to 1.2%. Positively selected for CCR7, the CD45RO-negative cells used as naive CD8 cells excluded terminally differentiated effector memory CD45RA+ cells.

The rearrangement uses TRBV14 and TRBJ2-7; unclear D gene. Sequencing input: naive CD8+ T cells sorted from blood. The TCR was taken from a young man in good health. CDR3 protein: CASSQGTFYEQYF. The CDR3 DNA sequence: TGTGCCAGCAGCCAAGGCACGTTCTACGAGCAGTACTTC.